Below, one T cell receptor beta chain is given with its context. Germline-derived CDR1 and CDR2 are MDHEN and SYDVKM. The CDR3 is made up of 14 amino acids. Losses at the gene ends were 8 bases for V and 2 bases for J; bases not matched to a gene: 4. The data were taken from a study of cytomegalovirus exposure and HLA in healthy donors. The PCR made use of 60 Vbeta and 13 Jbeta primers. Some clones are missing from TCRdb's copy, which holds only in-frame ones; the method was immunoSEQ multiplex PCR. Of approximately 150,000 clones in the sample, 70% to 85% are singletons; the top ten hold 4.8%. The clonotype originates from a man aged 18 to 35 in good health and CMV-seronegative. Sample: PBMCs. The rearrangement uses TRBV28 and TRBJ2-1; 9 bases fit TRBD2. CDR3 coding DNA: TGTGCCAGCTTGGGGACTAGCACCTACAATGAGCAGTTCTTC. It yields the protein CASLGTSTYNEQFF.